These 3 T cell receptor beta chains came from one sample sequenced in a study of cytomegalovirus exposure and HLA in healthy donors (dated by TCRdb to the late 2010s). Library preparation was by the immunoSEQ multiplex PCR assay. For the multiplex PCR, a mixture combining 60 forward primers for TCR Vbeta segments and 13 reverse primers for TCR Jbeta segments was used. Not all clones reach the TCRdb copy of this immuneACCESS table, which keeps in-frame sequences only. Checked studies attribute under half of the gap to unresolved V genes and leave the rest unexplained. The sample table records a few hundred thousand clones; around 80% of these occur just once. The top ten hold 2.7% of the sample. The sample was PBMCs. The receptors come from a woman aged 60 to 75 in good health and CMV-seropositive.

The chain uses TRBV6-1 and TRBJ2-3, with 12 bases aligning to TRBD2. The CDR3 has 15 residues. CDR1 is MNHNS, CDR2 SASEGT, per germline. Trimming took 5 bases from V and 3 from J; bases not matched to a gene: 3. The CDR3 spells CASSPGLAGTDTQYF. DNA for the CDR3: TGTGCCAGCAGTCCAGGACTAGCGGGAACAGATACGCAGTATTTT.

V is TRBV6-1 and J is TRBJ1-1; D is unclear. CDR3 size: 14 residues. Trimming shortened V by 3 bases and J by 0 bases, and 8 bases separated the two germline ends. Germline V gene data show CDR1 as MNHNS and CDR2 as SASEGT. Written as DNA, the CDR3 is TGTGCCAGCAGTGAGTCCCCTCTGAACACTGAAGCTTTCTTT. Translation: CASSESPLNTEAFF.

The chain carries TRBV16 and TRBJ1-4; a possible D gene is TRBD1 (6 bases). Trimming cost V 0 bases and J 4 bases, with 12 bases left between them. The CDR3 extends over 16 amino acids. Germline V gene data show CDR1 as KGHSY and CDR2 as FQNENV. In nucleotides, the CDR3 is TGTGCCAGCAGCCAATCAATCGGACAGTTTAATGAAAAACTGTTTTTT. It translates to CASSQSIGQFNEKLFF. Variable domain in full (rest from reference TRBV16 and TRBJ1-4): GEEVAQTPKHLVRGEGQKAKLYCAPIKGHSYVFWYQQVLKNEFKFLISFQNENVFDETGMPKERFSAKCLPNSPCSLEIQATKLEDSAVYFCASSQSIGQFNEKLFFGSGTQLSVL.